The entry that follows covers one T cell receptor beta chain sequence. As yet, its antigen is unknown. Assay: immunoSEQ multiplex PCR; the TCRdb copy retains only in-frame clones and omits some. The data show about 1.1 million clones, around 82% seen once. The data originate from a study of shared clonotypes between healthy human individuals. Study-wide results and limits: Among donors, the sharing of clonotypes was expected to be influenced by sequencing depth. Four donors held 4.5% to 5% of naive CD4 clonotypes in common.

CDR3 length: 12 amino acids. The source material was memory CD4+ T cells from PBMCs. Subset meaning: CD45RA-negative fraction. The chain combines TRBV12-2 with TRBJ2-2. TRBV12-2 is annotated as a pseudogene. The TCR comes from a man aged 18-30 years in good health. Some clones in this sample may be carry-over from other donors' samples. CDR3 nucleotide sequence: TGTGCAAGTCGCTTAGTTAACCGGGAGCTGTTTTTT. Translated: CASRLVNRELFF.